This T cell receptor (beta chain) was retrieved from a study of cytomegalovirus exposure and HLA in healthy donors (dated by TCRdb to between 2016 and 2019). For context, the study as a whole: An earlier analysis of several hundred of the donors reported 250 to 300 Gb of sequence data and 117 million unique TCR beta sequences from roughly 200 million T cells. In the later analysis, no new phenotypic data were used to find candidate immune exposures; instead, reliance was placed on TCR beta sequences and their occurrence across donors. Donor age, sex, ethnicity and CMV serostatus were collected together with the repertoire data. Across around 400 genotyped donors of the cohort, an average of about 250,000 unique TCR beta nucleotide sequences per donor were sequenced, and 15% to 20% of those sequences were non-productive. An earlier analysis of around 580 of the donors used high-throughput TCR beta sequencing to judge whether each TCR beta V gene segment behaved as functional or pseudogenic. In a later analysis, previously published TCR beta repertoires from 550 to 700 donors were re-analyzed and high-resolution HLA genotyping was added so that TCR occurrence patterns could be studied. Among the roughly 390 genotyped donors, around 81% belonged to the genetic ancestry cluster associated with self-reported Caucasian donors. Every discovery cohort repertoire had been produced on one sequencing platform. In a later genetic analysis, genome-wide SNP genotypes for about three fifths of the 666 donors were used, and that subset was treated as a discovery cohort. Approximately 300 gigabases of sequencing data and around 85 million unique TCR sequences made up an early release that covered approximately 700 HLA-typed donors. Typing coverage differed by locus: A, B, C, DRB1 and DQB1 were typed in roughly 629-640 donors, DQA1 in 500 to 550, DPA1 in 600 to 610, and DPB1 in just under 480. The aim of the study was to test whether cataloging public T cell receptors could identify signatures of past pathogen exposure. The study used immunosequencing to profile the T cell repertoires of about 670 subjects and linked those repertoires to cytomegalovirus serostatus. Roughly 5 DR-DQ haplotypes were treated as single units for association and clustering because of strong linkage in the cohort. Along with the approximately 670-subject first cohort, a separate validation cohort of around 110 different subjects was used. High-throughput TCR immunosequencing, statistical association of individual TCRs with disease status, and machine learning were combined to predict cytomegalovirus infection status. HLA typing covered class I and class II loci at four-digit resolution. Broader findings and caveats from the paper: A few of the identified cytomegalovirus-associated TCR beta chains were confirmed in vitro to be specific for cytomegalovirus antigens. Because HLA typing was unavailable for some donors at each locus, only the typed subset was used in association tests. In the study, approximately 160 TCR beta chains were listed as associated with cytomegalovirus. Across donors, most TCR sequences were observed very rarely, whereas some public TCRs were present in many individuals. Most CMV-associated TCR beta chains appeared to be HLA-restricted in a later analysis, and the HLA associations seemed to be driven largely by CMV exposure. Because the 87-base-pair reads could not distinguish some IMGT-functional V segments, including TRBV6-2 and TRBV6-3, those segments were excluded. The authors suggested that the approach could potentially be extended to other disease states and immunological phenotypes. V-gene and J-gene trimming of TCR beta chains was associated with a missense DCLRE1C variant in a later genetic analysis, and the association was replicated in an independent cohort. Specific HLA alleles were associated with over 15,000 TCR beta sequences at a false discovery rate of 0.05 in a later analysis. Only TCR beta chains were sequenced in this cohort, and the absence of alpha or paired-chain data limited detectable features. The sequencing pipeline was judged likely to have produced a cluster of highly shared sequence variants as a technical artifact. When HLA alleles, especially DR and DQ, strongly co-occurred, attributing TCR associations to individual alleles was difficult. Over 15 rarely observed V segments, including chromosome 9 orphons, were excluded from the earlier analysis of just under 600 of the donors because counts were too low. A further reported finding was that TCR beta sequences accurately predicted the HLA-A and HLA-B alleles for most subjects in the first cohort. CMV serostatus was the only immune exposure information available for the cohort. Linkage disequilibrium might explain the correlated functional status among segregating V segments, but an unknown experimental factor could not be ruled out. Presence/absence analyses assumed roughly uniform sequencing depth across donors, an assumption that may not hold. Compared with the 666-donor mean, donors in an Asian-associated ancestry cluster had fewer N-insertions in productive TCRs, according to a later genetic analysis. According to a later analysis, parvovirus B19, influenza, CMV and Epstein-Barr virus appeared linked to several top co-occurrence clusters. In a later analysis, the rate of TCR association differed among HLA loci, with DRB1 alleles having the most associated TCRs and HLA-C alleles having the fewest. Broadly in line with IMGT annotations, most TCR beta V segments showed up in productive rearrangements about 87% or about 30% of the time in an earlier analysis of 450 to 750 of the donors. Compared with equally common non-associated chains, HLA-associated TCR beta chains in a later analysis were more clonally expanded and had lower generation probabilities. Cytomegalovirus status was reported to be diagnosed by the classifier with high specificity and sensitivity in both the original and validation cohorts.

From the cysteine through the phenylalanine, the CDR3 covers 14 amino acids. Only the CDR3 region is kept as DNA, spanning 42 bases read in frame from base 1. Trimming takes 7 bases off V and 7 bases off J; junction bases not matched to a gene: 7. For CDR1 and CDR2, the germline V gene lists SNHLY and FYNNEI. Receptor amplification or capture employed the immunoSEQ multiplex PCR assay. For the multiplex PCR, a mixture combining 60 forward primers for TCR Vbeta segments and 13 reverse primers for TCR Jbeta segments was used. A multiplex PCR assay on genomic DNA amplified the CDR3 region of rearranged TCR beta genes. The Illumina HiSeq System was used to sequence the amplified TCR beta libraries as 87-base-pair reads. Regarding the original processing steps: Across the 500 to 700 repertoires, a later analysis counted tens of millions of unique TCR beta chains, around 11 million of which were shared by at least two donors. A nearest-neighbor algorithm error-corrected the raw reads and collapsed the reads into unique sequences, merging closely related sequences to remove PCR and sequencing errors. Alignment of CDR3 sequences to IMGT reference sequences was used to assign V, D and J gene segments. For a sequence to be retained, a match of at least six nucleotides to both a V gene segment and a J gene segment was required. A rearrangement counted as productive if the CDR3 had no stop codons and remained in frame with V and J, and every other rearrangement counted as non-productive. Following IMGT convention, CDR3 was defined as the stretch from the second conserved V-encoded cysteine up to the conserved J-encoded phenylalanine. Sequences without an unambiguous match to a single V gene segment were excluded from the earlier analysis of a few hundred of the donors. In an earlier analysis of several hundred of the donors, V segments were called functional above 56.7% productive rearrangements and were called segregating when the between-donor standard deviation exceeded 5%. A statistical classification framework was built for diagnosing cytomegalovirus status from the catalog of TCR beta chain sequences. In a later analysis, V and J genes were assigned by comparing TCR nucleotide sequences against IMGT/GENE-DB human TR gene sequences. In a later analysis, CDR3 sequences and most-parsimonious VDJ recombination scenarios were assigned using the TCRdist pipeline. In a later analysis, each TCR beta chain was defined by its CDR3 amino acid sequence together with its V-gene family, and reads lacking a unique V-gene family were excluded. To address suspected cross-contamination and a sequencing artifact, a later analysis removed 592 highly shared, low-generation-probability nucleotide sequences. For each public chain, a later analysis derived a clonal expansion index from normalized ranks of inferred template counts within each repertoire. Generation probabilities in a later analysis came from a VDJ recombination model fitted to out-of-frame rearrangements, and those results were checked against IGoR. In a later analysis, hypergeometric tests were used to score TCR-TCR, TCR-HLA and TCR-CMV co-occurrence, with a repertoire-size bias correction applied to TCR pairs. A later analysis estimated false discovery rates by permuting HLA or CMV assignments 20 times. In a later analysis, co-occurring TCRs were grouped using DBSCAN, and TCRdist sequence similarity was added for clustering within HLA-allele-positive subsets. For co-occurrence clustering, repertoires with fewer than 30,000 or more than 120,000 public chains were excluded, along with five repertoires with anomalous nucleotide sharing. TCRdb took over this immuneACCESS table, retaining in-frame rearrangements with V and J assigned. Such tables are incomplete; in checked studies, under half of the missing clones stem from an unresolved V gene, and the remainder is unexplained. Clonal size and the V and J genes are those of that table, whereas D and trimming came from the DNA. The table for this sample lists under 150,000 clones. The ten largest clones capture about 1.6% of the sample.

In total, 500 to 700 healthy bone marrow donors made up the cohort. At the time of sampling, all cohort members were nominally healthy, though unrecorded immune exposures were likely present. The donor was CMV seronegative and belonged to the group of over 350 seronegative cohort members. Every donor gave a peripheral blood sample, and the peripheral blood mononuclear cells from that sample were used for TCR beta sequencing. Genomic DNA extraction from the blood cell samples was performed with the Qiagen DNeasy Blood Extraction Kit. Comments on this clone: Its antigen is not yet known.

In this chain, TRBV2 is recombined with TRBJ2-1; a stretch of 10 junction bases matches TRBD1. Sequenced: PBMCs. The TCR was taken from a woman aged 40-49 years in good health and CMV-seronegative. CDR3 region: CASISDRGLNEQFF. The DNA sequence is as follows: TGTGCCAGCATCTCCGACAGGGGGCTAAATGAGCAGTTCTTC. Here the CDR3 is joined to the reference TRBV2 and TRBJ2-1 genes, and the full variable domain is: EPEVTQTPSHQVTQMGQEVILRCVPISNHLYFYWYRQILGQKVEFLVSFYNNEISEKSEIFDDQFSVERPDGSNFTLKIRSTKLEDSAMYFCASISDRGLNEQFFGPGTRLTVL.